The 24 T cell receptor beta chains reported below all come from one sample, sequenced in a study of T cell repertoires in cytomegalovirus infection. TCRdb ran MiXCR on the reads and lists one entry per CDR3 protein. The table has approximately 320,000 distinct CDR3 sequences, more than 8% seen once; the top ten hold roughly 4%. The sequenced material came from PBMCs. Receptors originate from a human donor in good health (CMV status not recorded). Some clones in this sample may be carry-over from other donors' samples.

This clonotype was found many times. This rearrangement joins TRBV7-9 to TRBJ2-7, with 8 bases aligning to TRBD2. From germline, CDR1 is SEHNR and CDR2 FQNEAQ (reference sequence). Trimming at V came to 5 bases and at J to 5 bases, leaving 20 bases not matched to a gene. The CDR3 totals 18 residues. Here the CDR3 reads CASSPASGGPPLGHEQYF. For the CDR3, the DNA is TGTGCCAGCAGCCCCGCCTCGGGGGGGCCCCCATTGGGGCACGAGCAGTACTTC.

The chain employs TRBV12-3 or TRBV12-4 and TRBJ2-5, with TRBD2 as a possible D gene (5 bases). Trimming removed 6 bases at V and 0 bases at J, with 11 bases between. This CDR3 is built from 14 residues. Here the CDR3 reads CASRRGNNQETQYF. For the CDR3, the DNA is TGTGCCAGCAGACGAGGGAACAACCAAGAGACCCAGTACTTC.

Only a few counts were recorded for this clonotype. The chain recombines TRBV11-2 with TRBJ2-5; no clear D. Germline CDR1 and CDR2: SGHAT and FQNNGV. The germline V and J ends were trimmed by 4 bases and 5 bases, with 14 bases remaining between them. CDR3 size: 14 residues. CDR3 in amino acids: CASSSSRAAETQYF. The CDR3 nucleotides are TGTGCCAGCAGCTCCAGCCGGGCCGCCGAGACCCAGTACTTC.

This clonotype was seen a handful of times. CDR3 coding DNA: TGTGCCAGTAGTCTCGGGGGCTACACCGGGGAGCTGTTTTTT. Translating gives CASSLGGYTGELFF. This chain links TRBV19 with TRBJ2-2; D possibly uses TRBD1 or TRBD2 (6 bases each). The V and J ends lost 5 bases and 3 bases respectively, with 10 bases between them. This CDR3 contains 14 residues. CDR1 and CDR2 (germline): LNHDA, SQIVND (reference sequence).

This clonotype occurred a few times. This chain joins TRBV28 and TRBJ1-2; D is uncertain. The germline gives CDR1 MDHEN, CDR2 SYDVKM. This CDR3 contains 15 residues. Trimming pared 5 bases from V and 2 bases from J, leaving 15 bases between. The CDR3 sequence is CASSTSMPGNYGYTF. CDR3 sequence (DNA): TGTGCCAGCAGTACGAGTATGCCCGGGAACTATGGCTACACCTTC.

A word on this clonotype: At one of its ends the junction is not consistent with the germline gene, which may arise from a read error. The rearrangement links TRBV4-1 to TRBJ2-1, with 8 bases identical to TRBD2. CDR1 MGHRA and CDR2 YSYEKL come from the germline V gene. The CDR3 is 17 residues long. CDR3 bases: TGTGCCAGCAGCCAAGATAGGTCGACTAGCGTTAGGAATGAGCAGTTCTTC. Its protein is CASSQDRSTSVRNEQFF.

This clonotype was picked up a small number of times. This chain links TRBV27 with TRBJ1-5, with D possibly matching TRBD1 (5 bases). The length of the CDR3 is 15 residues. CDR1 MNHEY and CDR2 SMNVEV come from the germline V gene (reference sequence). V was clipped by 5 bases and J by 0 bases, with 11 bases between them. In nucleotides, the CDR3 is TGTGCCAGCAGTGAGACAGCTCGTAGCAATCAGCCCCAGCATTTT. It yields the protein CASSETARSNQPQHF.

This clonotype was seen more than once but under ten times. This chain uses TRBV15 with TRBJ1-4; D is unclear. Germline V gives CDR1 LNHNV, CDR2 YYDKDF (reference sequence). V lost 5 bases and J lost 2, with 9 bases in between. This CDR3 spans 14 amino acids. Written as DNA, the CDR3 is TGTGCCACCAGCGTCCGTAAGACTAATGAAAAACTGTTTTTT. Its protein is CATSVRKTNEKLFF.

This chain uses TRBV10-3 with TRBJ2-1, with 15 bases lining up with TRBD2. The germline CDR1 and CDR2 sequences are ENHRY and SYGVKD. There are 14 residues in the CDR3. V lost 9 bases and J lost 9; bases outside the gene matches: 6. In DNA form, the CDR3 reads TGTGCCATGAGGACTAGCGGGGGGGAGTCTGAGCAGTTCTTC. This sequence encodes CAMRTSGGESEQFF.

This clonotype was observed at least ten times. The rearrangement joins TRBV20-1 to TRBJ2-1, with D possibly TRBD1 on 5 matching bases. The germline V gene encodes CDR1 DFQATT and CDR2 SNEGSKA (reference sequence). The V gene lost 4 bases and the J gene lost 6 bases, with 7 bases spanning the gap. The CDR3 runs 11 residues. The CDR3 DNA sequence: TGCAGTGCTAAGGGGTTCAATGAGCAGTTCTTC. Protein: CSAKGFNEQFF.

Only a few counts were recorded for this clonotype. The chain recombines TRBV20-1 with TRBJ1-4, with a weak D call TRBD1 (5 bases). The CDR3 runs to 16 residues. The V gene's germline CDR1 is DFQATT and CDR2 SNEGSKA (reference sequence). V dropped 3 bases and J dropped 0 bases, with 14 bases sitting between them. The CDR3 here is CSASRQGGATNEKLFF. The CDR3 DNA sequence: TGCAGTGCTAGTAGGCAGGGTGGGGCAACTAATGAAAAACTGTTTTTT.

J is TRBJ1-5 and V is TRBV19; D gene unclear. This CDR3 is 13 amino acids long. Trimming stripped 6 bases from V and 6 bases from J, with 12 bases between. Germline V gives CDR1 LNHDA, CDR2 SQIVND (reference sequence). The CDR3, as DNA: TGTGCCAGTAGGTCGGGAATGAGTCAGCCCCAGCATTTT. Translated, it gives CASRSGMSQPQHF.

Notes on this clonotype: Since a much larger clone is just one base distant, this may be a read error. The chain recombines TRBV7-2 with TRBJ1-1, with TRBD1 matching 8 bases. Germline CDR1 SGHTA, CDR2 FQGNSA. CDR3 length: 14 residues. Losses at the gene ends were 4 bases for V and 4 bases for J; bases not matched to a gene: 5. The CDR3 region has the DNA TGTGCCAGCAGCTCAGGGGGCGGGGGCACTGAAGCTTTCTTT. Translating it yields CASSSGGGGTEAFF.

This clonotype has a single count. The J gene is TRBJ2-2, the V gene TRBV6-1, with 8 bases aligning to TRBD2. The length of the CDR3 is 16 residues. J lost 7 bases, V lost 5 bases, and 12 bases had no gene match. The germline V gene has CDR1 MNHNS and CDR2 SASEGT. The CDR3 sequence: CASSSPGGPWSGELFF. The CDR3 DNA reads TGTGCCAGCAGTTCCCCGGGGGGGCCATGGAGCGGGGAGCTGTTTTTT.

This clonotype was counted many times. The CDR3 coding sequence is TGTGCCAGCAGCCTGGGACTAGCGGGCCCCGAGGGCATTCAGTACTTC. Translation gives CASSLGLAGPEGIQYF. This chain links TRBV7-2 with TRBJ2-4; 12 bases align to TRBD2. With V trimmed by 5 bases and J by 9 bases, 11 bases remained unmatched. The CDR3 consists of 16 residues. Germline assignment: CDR1 SGHTA and CDR2 FQGNSA.

This clonotype was observed many times. The CDR3: CASSSTSDYTDTQYF. For the CDR3, the DNA is TGTGCCAGCAGCTCGACTAGCGACTACACAGATACGCAGTATTTT. This rearrangement joins TRBV7-3 to TRBJ2-3; the match to TRBD2 covers 8 bases. Germline values: CDR1 SGHTA, CDR2 FQGTGA. V shed 4 bases and J 2 bases; nucleotides not matched to a gene: 5. The CDR3 has 15 amino acids.

With respect to this clonotype: One junction end does not reproduce the germline sequence, and a read error may be involved. CDR3 DNA sequence: TGTGCCAGCTCACTATTAAAGGATCATCCCCAGCATTTT. Protein sequence: CASSLLKDHPQHF. The J gene is TRBJ1-5, the V gene TRBV18, with D hard to call. Germline CDR1 is KGHSH and CDR2 is LQKENI. The CDR3 spans 13 residues.

In its sample, this clonotype was seen many times. The chain combines TRBV11-2 with TRBJ1-3; D gene unclear. V gave up 3 bases and J gave up 0 bases, with 12 bases separating them. The CDR3 has 16 residues. CDR1 SGHAT and CDR2 FQNNGV come from the germline V gene. The CDR3 bases are TGTGCCAGCAGCTTGACGGACGGATACTCTGGAAACACCATATATTTT. Translated, it gives CASSLTDGYSGNTIYF.

This clonotype was found many times. The chain links TRBV7-3 to TRBJ2-5, with D unresolved. This CDR3 contains 13 residues. Germline lookup yields CDR1 SGHTA and CDR2 FQGTGA. V was pared by 5 bases and J by 2 bases, with 9 bases between. CDR3 sequence (DNA): TGTGCCAGCAGCACCAATACACAAGAGACCCAGTACTTC. This gives the protein CASSTNTQETQYF.

This sequence joins TRBV4-1 and TRBJ2-1; no clear D gene. The CDR3 spans 15 residues. Trimming removed 0 bases at V and 1 base at J, with 7 bases between. Germline V gene sequence: CDR1 MGHRA, CDR2 YSYEKL. CDR3 in amino acids: CASSQDYLSYNEQFF. CDR3 nucleotide sequence: TGCGCCAGCAGCCAAGACTATCTATCCTACAATGAGCAGTTCTTC.

This clonotype occurred many times. V and J are TRBV14 and TRBJ1-1; D not certain. V was trimmed by 4 bases and J by 1 base, leaving 13 bases between them. Per germline, CDR1 SGHDN and CDR2 FVKESK. The CDR3 is 15 residues long. The CDR3: CASSPRQVKNTEAFF. The CDR3 DNA is TGTGCCAGCAGCCCCAGGCAGGTGAAGAACACTGAAGCTTTCTTT.

This clonotype was detected many times. This rearrangement joins TRBV4-3 to TRBJ2-5, with TRBD2 matching 15 bases. The CDR3 spans 19 residues. Looked up from germline, CDR1 is LGHNA and CDR2 is YSLEER. Trimming cost V 5 bases and J 2 bases; bases outside gene matches: 12. As DNA, the CDR3 is TGCGCCAGCAGCGCAACCGGGACTAGCGGGAGGCCCCTTCAAGAGACCCAGTACTTC. Translated, it gives CASSATGTSGRPLQETQYF.

There are many counts of this clonotype. The chain joins TRBV19 to TRBJ2-4; tentatively, D is TRBD2 (6 bases). The CDR3 is 17 amino acids. V was shortened by 3 bases and J by 8 bases, with 23 bases between the two germline ends. The germline V gene encodes CDR1 LNHDA and CDR2 SQIVND (reference sequence). The CDR3 loop is CASSMMGGDSRGDIQYF. The CDR3 DNA reads TGTGCCAGTAGTATGATGGGTGGGGACTCCCGGGGAGACATTCAGTACTTC.

The rearrangement uses TRBV19 and TRBJ2-1, with TRBD1 identical over 7 bases. V shed 5 bases, J shed 3 bases, and the junction held 7 bases outside the gene matches. Per the germline V gene, CDR1 is LNHDA and CDR2 is SQIVND (reference sequence). The CDR3 sequence is 15 residues long. Here the CDR3 reads CASSPRDRVYNEQFF. The CDR3 DNA sequence: TGTGCCAGTAGTCCCCGGGACAGAGTCTACAATGAGCAGTTCTTC.